This entry describes one TCR beta chain. Its antigen is undetermined. The assay was immunoSEQ multiplex PCR, and TCRdb's table has in-frame clones only and misses some. The sample contains over 100,000 clones, roughly 90% of which appear only once. The sample belongs to a study of T cell responses to AZD1222 COVID-19 vaccine. Overall study context: Timing groups of about 4 and about 12 weeks for second doses were pooled.

Study results and caveats: The donor group comprised mostly white British people and more females; the analysis possibly underestimated clonal diversity. The breadth and depth of Spike-specific TCRs increased once two AZD1222 doses had been given. The study sampled repertoires only after the peak T cell response.

The sample in question was peripheral blood, obtained on day 0 of AZD1222 vaccination. This sequence was found in an adult in good health.

The CDR3, as DNA: TGTGCCAGCAGAACACTAGCGGGATACAATGAGCAGTTCTTC. Residues: CASRTLAGYNEQFF. The rearrangement uses TRBV5-4 and TRBJ2-1, with TRBD2 matching 10 bases. Looked up from germline, CDR1 is SGHNT and CDR2 is YYREEE (reference sequence). This CDR3 contains 14 residues. Trimming removed 5 bases from V and 4 bases from J; junction bases left unmatched: 3.